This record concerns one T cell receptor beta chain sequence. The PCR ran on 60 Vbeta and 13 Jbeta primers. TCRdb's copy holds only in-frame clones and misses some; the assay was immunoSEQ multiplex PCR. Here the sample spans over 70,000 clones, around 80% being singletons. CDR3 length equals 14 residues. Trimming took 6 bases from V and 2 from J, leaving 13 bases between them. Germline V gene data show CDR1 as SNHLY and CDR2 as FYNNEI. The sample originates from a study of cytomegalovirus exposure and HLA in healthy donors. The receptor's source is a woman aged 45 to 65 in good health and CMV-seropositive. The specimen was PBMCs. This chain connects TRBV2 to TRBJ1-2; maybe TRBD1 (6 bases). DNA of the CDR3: TGTGCCAGCAGACGGACAGTAATCAACTATGGCTACACCTTC. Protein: CASRRTVINYGYTF.